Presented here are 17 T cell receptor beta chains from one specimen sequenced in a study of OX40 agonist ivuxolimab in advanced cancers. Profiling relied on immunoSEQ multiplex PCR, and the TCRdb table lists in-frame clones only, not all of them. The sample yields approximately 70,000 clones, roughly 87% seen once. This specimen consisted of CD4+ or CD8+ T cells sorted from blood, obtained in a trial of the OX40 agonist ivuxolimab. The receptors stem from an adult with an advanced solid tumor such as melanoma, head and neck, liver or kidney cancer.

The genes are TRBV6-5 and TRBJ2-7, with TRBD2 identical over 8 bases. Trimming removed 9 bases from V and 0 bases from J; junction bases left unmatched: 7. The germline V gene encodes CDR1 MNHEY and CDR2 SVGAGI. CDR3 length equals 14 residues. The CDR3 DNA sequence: TGTGCCAGTAAAGCGGGAGCTACCTCCTACGAGCAGTACTTC. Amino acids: CASKAGATSYEQYF.

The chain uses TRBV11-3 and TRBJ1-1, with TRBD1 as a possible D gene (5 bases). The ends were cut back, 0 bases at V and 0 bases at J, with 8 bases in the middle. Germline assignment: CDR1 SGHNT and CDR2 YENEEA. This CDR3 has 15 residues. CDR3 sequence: CASSLDGAMNTEAFF. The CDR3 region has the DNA TGTGCCAGCAGCTTAGATGGGGCAATGAACACTGAAGCTTTCTTT.

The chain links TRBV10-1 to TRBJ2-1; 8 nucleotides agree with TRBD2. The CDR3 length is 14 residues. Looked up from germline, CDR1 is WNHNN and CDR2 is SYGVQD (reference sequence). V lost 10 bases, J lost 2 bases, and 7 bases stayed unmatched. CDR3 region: CATSGSRTYNEQFF. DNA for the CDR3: TGCGCCACCAGCGGGAGCCGTACCTACAATGAGCAGTTCTTC.

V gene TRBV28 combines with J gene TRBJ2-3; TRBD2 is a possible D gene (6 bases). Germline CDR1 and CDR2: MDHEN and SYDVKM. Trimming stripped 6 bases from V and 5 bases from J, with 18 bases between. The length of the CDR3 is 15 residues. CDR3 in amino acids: CASRNGGGSGDTQYF. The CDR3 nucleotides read TGTGCCAGCAGGAATGGGGGAGGCTCTGGAGATACGCAGTATTTT.

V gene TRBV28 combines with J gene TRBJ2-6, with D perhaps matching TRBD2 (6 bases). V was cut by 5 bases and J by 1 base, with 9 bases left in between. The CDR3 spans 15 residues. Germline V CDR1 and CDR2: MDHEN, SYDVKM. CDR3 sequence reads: CASSRTISGANVLTF. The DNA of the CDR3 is TGTGCCAGCAGTCGGACTATTTCTGGGGCCAACGTCCTGACTTTC.

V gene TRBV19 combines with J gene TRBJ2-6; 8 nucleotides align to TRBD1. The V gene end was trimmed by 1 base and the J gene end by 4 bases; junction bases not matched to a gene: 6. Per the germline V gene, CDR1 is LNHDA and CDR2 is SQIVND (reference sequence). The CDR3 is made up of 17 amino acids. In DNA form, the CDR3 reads TGTGCCAGTAGTATAGGGCAGGGGGCAGCGGGGGCCAACGTCCTGACTTTC. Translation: CASSIGQGAAGANVLTF.

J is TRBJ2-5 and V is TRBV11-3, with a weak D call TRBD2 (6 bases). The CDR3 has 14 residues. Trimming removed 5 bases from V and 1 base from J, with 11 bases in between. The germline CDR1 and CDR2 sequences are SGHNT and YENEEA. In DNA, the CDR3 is TGTGCCAGCAGCCCGGGAGTAGCCCAAGAGACCCAGTACTTC. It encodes CASSPGVAQETQYF.

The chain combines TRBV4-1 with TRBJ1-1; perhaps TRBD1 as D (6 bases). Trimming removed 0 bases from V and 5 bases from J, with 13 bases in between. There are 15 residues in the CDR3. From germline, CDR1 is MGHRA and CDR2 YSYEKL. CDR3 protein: CASSQDWGAWTEAFF. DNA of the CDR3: TGCGCCAGCAGCCAAGATTGGGGGGCTTGGACTGAAGCTTTCTTT.

As DNA, the CDR3 is TGTGCCTGGGGTAGCGGGATAAACACAGATACGCAGTATTTT. Its protein product is CAWGSGINTDTQYF. This sequence joins TRBV27 and TRBJ2-3; the match to TRBD2 covers 8 bases. The length of the CDR3 is 14 residues. V lost 11 bases to trimming and J lost 2 bases; unmatched junction nucleotides: 9. Germline V gene sequence: CDR1 MNHEY, CDR2 SMNVEV (reference sequence).

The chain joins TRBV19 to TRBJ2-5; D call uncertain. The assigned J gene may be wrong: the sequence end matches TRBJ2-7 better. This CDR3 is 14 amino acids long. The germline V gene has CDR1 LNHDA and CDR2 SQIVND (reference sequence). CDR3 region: CASSIRPGSAEQYF. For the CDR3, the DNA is TGTGCCAGTAGTATACGCCCGGGTTCCGCCGAGCAGTACTTC.

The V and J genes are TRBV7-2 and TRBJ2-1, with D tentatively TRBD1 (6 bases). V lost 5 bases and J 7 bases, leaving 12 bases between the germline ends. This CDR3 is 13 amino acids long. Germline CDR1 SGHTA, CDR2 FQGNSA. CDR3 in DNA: TGTGCCAGCAGCCGGCAAAGGGGGAATGAGCAGTTCTTC. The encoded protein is CASSRQRGNEQFF. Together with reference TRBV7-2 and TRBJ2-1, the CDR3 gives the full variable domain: GAGVSQSPSNKVTEKGKDVELRCDPISGHTALYWYRQSLGQGLEFLIYFQGNSAPDKSGLPSDRFSAERTGGSVSTLTIQRTQQEDSAVYLCASSRQRGNEQFFGPGTRLTVL.

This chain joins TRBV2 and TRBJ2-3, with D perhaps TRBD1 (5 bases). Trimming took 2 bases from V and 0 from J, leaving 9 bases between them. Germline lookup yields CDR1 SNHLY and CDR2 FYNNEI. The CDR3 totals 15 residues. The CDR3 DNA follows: TGTGCCAGCAGTGAACGACAGTATAGCACAGATACGCAGTATTTT. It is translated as CASSERQYSTDTQYF.

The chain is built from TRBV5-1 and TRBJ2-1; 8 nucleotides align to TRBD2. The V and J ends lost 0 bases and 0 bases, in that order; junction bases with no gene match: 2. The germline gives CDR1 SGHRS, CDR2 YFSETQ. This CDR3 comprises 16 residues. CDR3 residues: CASSLVGLGSYNEQFF. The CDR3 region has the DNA TGCGCCAGCAGCTTGGTGGGACTAGGCTCCTACAATGAGCAGTTCTTC.

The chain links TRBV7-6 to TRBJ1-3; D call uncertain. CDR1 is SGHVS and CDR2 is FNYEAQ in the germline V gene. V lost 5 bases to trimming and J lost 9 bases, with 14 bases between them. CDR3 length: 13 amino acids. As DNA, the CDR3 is TGTGCCAGCAGCCCCACAGCGACGGGCACCATATATTTT. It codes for CASSPTATGTIYF. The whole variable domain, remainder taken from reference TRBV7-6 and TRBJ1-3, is GAGVSQSPRYKVTKRGQDVALRCDPISGHVSLYWYRQALGQGPEFLTYFNYEAQQDKSGLPNDRFSAERPEGSISTLTIQRTEQRDSAMYRCASSPTATGTIYFGEGSWLTVV.

The chain's CDR3 is CASSGGTAGEQYF. DNA of the CDR3: TGCGCCAGCAGTGGGGGGACAGCTGGCGAGCAGTACTTC. V usage is TRBV10-1 and J usage is TRBJ2-7; TRBD1 matches at 7 bases. CDR3 length equals 13 residues. The germline CDR1 and CDR2 sequences are WNHNN and SYGVQD (reference sequence). With 4 bases clipped from V and 6 bases from J, the junction kept 6 bases outside the gene matches.

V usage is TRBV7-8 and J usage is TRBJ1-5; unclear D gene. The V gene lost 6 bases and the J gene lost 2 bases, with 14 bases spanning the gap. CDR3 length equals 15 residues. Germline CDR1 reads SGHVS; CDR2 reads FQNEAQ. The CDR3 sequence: CASSLGRFGNQPQHF. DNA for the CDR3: TGTGCCAGCAGTCTTGGAAGATTTGGCAATCAGCCCCAGCATTTT.

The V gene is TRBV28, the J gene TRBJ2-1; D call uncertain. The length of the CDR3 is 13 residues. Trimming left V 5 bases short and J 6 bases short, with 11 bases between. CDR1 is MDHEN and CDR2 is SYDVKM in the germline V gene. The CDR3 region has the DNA TGTGCCAGCAGTAACCTTTGGGCCAATGAGCAGTTCTTC. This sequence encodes CASSNLWANEQFF.